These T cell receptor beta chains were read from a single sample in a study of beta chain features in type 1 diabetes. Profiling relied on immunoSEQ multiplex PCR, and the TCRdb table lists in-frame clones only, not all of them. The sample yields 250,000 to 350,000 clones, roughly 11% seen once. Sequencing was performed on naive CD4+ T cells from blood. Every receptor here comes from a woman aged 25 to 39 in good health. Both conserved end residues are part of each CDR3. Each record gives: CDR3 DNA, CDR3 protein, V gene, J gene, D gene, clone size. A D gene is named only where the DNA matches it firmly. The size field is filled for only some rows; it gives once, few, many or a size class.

cdr3_nt: TGTGCCAGCAGCTTAGGACTAGCATCCTACAATGAGCAGTTCTTC
cdr3_aa: CASSLGLASYNEQFF
v_call: TRBV7-9
j_call: TRBJ2-1
d_call: TRBD2
clone_size: few

cdr3_nt: TGTGCCAGCAGCTTAAGCGAGGGGGCCCCCTACAATGAGCAGTTCTTC
cdr3_aa: CASSLSEGAPYNEQFF
v_call: TRBV7-3
j_call: TRBJ2-1
d_call: TRBD1
clone_size: NA

cdr3_nt: TGTGCCAGCAGTCTACAGGATCAGCCCCAGCATTTT
cdr3_aa: CASSLQDQPQHF
v_call: TRBV28
j_call: TRBJ1-5
d_call: NA
clone_size: NA

cdr3_nt: TGTGCCAGCTCACCACCGGGGCTAGCGGGAGGACTCGGCTCCTACAATGAGCAGTTCTTC
cdr3_aa: CASSPPGLAGGLGSYNEQFF
v_call: TRBV18
j_call: TRBJ2-1
d_call: TRBD2
clone_size: NA

cdr3_nt: TGTGCCAGCAGCTTGGTGACAGCGGGGGACGTTGTCACTGAAGCTTTCTTT
cdr3_aa: CASSLVTAGDVVTEAFF
v_call: TRBV5-8
j_call: TRBJ1-1
d_call: NA
clone_size: few

cdr3_nt: TGCAGCGTTTCCGACAGGGGGAAGAGCTCCTACGAGCAGTACTTC
cdr3_aa: CSVSDRGKSSYEQYF
v_call: TRBV29-1
j_call: TRBJ2-7
d_call: TRBD1
clone_size: few

cdr3_nt: TGTGCCAGCAGACCGACAGGGGAACAGCCCCAGCATTTT
cdr3_aa: CASRPTGEQPQHF
v_call: TRBV28
j_call: TRBJ1-5
d_call: TRBD1
clone_size: NA

cdr3_nt: TGTGCCTGGAGTGTAGCCTATAGCTACACCTTC
cdr3_aa: CAWSVAYSYTF
v_call: TRBV30
j_call: TRBJ1-2
d_call: NA
clone_size: NA

cdr3_nt: TGCGCCAGCAGCCCAGCGGGAGGGCCGCGAGATACGCAGTATTTT
cdr3_aa: CASSPAGGPRDTQYF
v_call: TRBV4-3
j_call: TRBJ2-3
d_call: TRBD2
clone_size: few

cdr3_nt: TGTGCCAGCTCACCTGGACTAGGATTCGGAGAGACCCAGTACTTC
cdr3_aa: CASSPGLGFGETQYF
v_call: TRBV18
j_call: TRBJ2-5
d_call: TRBD2
clone_size: NA

cdr3_nt: TGTGCCAGCTCACCGATTCCTAGCGGGAACTACGAGCAGTACTTC
cdr3_aa: CASSPIPSGNYEQYF
v_call: TRBV18
j_call: TRBJ2-7
d_call: TRBD2
clone_size: NA

cdr3_nt: TGTGCCAGCAGCGTAGGGTTGGCTAGCGGGGGTGATGAGCAGTTCTTC
cdr3_aa: CASSVGLASGGDEQFF
v_call: TRBV9
j_call: TRBJ2-1
d_call: TRBD2
clone_size: few

cdr3_nt: TGTGCCAGTAGTATACTCGGACTAACCTCGCGGCCCCAGCATTTT
cdr3_aa: CASSILGLTSRPQHF
v_call: TRBV19
j_call: TRBJ1-5
d_call: NA
clone_size: few

cdr3_nt: TGCGCCAGCAGCTTATTTGAGGGTAAAGCTTTCTTT
cdr3_aa: CASSLFEGKAFF
v_call: TRBV5-1
j_call: TRBJ1-1
d_call: NA
clone_size: few

cdr3_nt: TGCAGCGCAAAGTCCTTGACGGGGTACAATGAGCAGTTCTTC
cdr3_aa: CSAKSLTGYNEQFF
v_call: TRBV29-1
j_call: TRBJ2-1
d_call: NA
clone_size: NA

cdr3_nt: TGTGCCAGCAGCGGGCAGCTATATGGCTACACCTTC
cdr3_aa: CASSGQLYGYTF
v_call: TRBV4-2
j_call: TRBJ1-2
d_call: NA
clone_size: NA

cdr3_nt: TGTGCCAGCAGCTTATTAGGAACTAGCTCCTACAATGAGCAGTTCTTC
cdr3_aa: CASSLLGTSSYNEQFF
v_call: TRBV7-6
j_call: TRBJ2-1
d_call: NA
clone_size: NA

cdr3_nt: TGCGCCAGCTCGGACAGGGTCCCCTACGAGCAGTACTTC
cdr3_aa: CASSDRVPYEQYF
v_call: TRBV5-1
j_call: TRBJ2-7
d_call: TRBD1
clone_size: NA

cdr3_nt: TGTGCCAGCAGTCCACGACTTGGGACTAGCGGGAGCTCCTACAATGAGCAGTTCTTC
cdr3_aa: CASSPRLGTSGSSYNEQFF
v_call: TRBV28
j_call: TRBJ2-1
d_call: TRBD2
clone_size: few

cdr3_nt: TGTGCCAGCCCGGCTAGCTCCTACAATGAGCAGTTCTTC
cdr3_aa: CASPASSYNEQFF
v_call: TRBV6-4
j_call: TRBJ2-1
d_call: NA
clone_size: NA